This T cell receptor (beta chain) was obtained from a study of beta chain features in type 1 diabetes. This clone was found a few times. V was clipped by 2 bases and J by 3 bases, with 10 bases between them. Per germline, CDR1 SEHNR and CDR2 FQNEAQ (reference sequence). The CDR3 is made up of 14 amino acids. Since all of the isolated RNA was reverse transcribed, expressed TCRB transcripts were what got sequenced. Each sample of naive, central memory or regulatory T cells had, on average, around 3.5 million reads. This table comes from immunoSEQ multiplex PCR, and its TCRdb copy is limited to in-frame clones, with some not included. The sample gives hundreds of thousands of clones, 14% of which show up once; more than 6.5% is in the top ten.

The sequenced material came from central memory CD4+ T cells from blood. V usage is TRBV7-9 and J usage is TRBJ1-1, with D hard to call. The sequence was collected from a man aged 30 to 45 in good health. Here the CDR3 DNA reads TGTGCCAGCAGCTTACCCCTTCAGGACACTGAAGCTTTCTTT. Its protein product is CASSLPLQDTEAFF.